Shown below are 10 T cell receptor beta chains from a single sample sequenced in a study of blood T cell repertoires in COVID-19. Assay: immunoSEQ multiplex PCR; the TCRdb copy retains only in-frame clones and omits some. Of around 94,000 clones listed, approximately 80% were seen once; the top ten hold roughly 4.4%. The sequencing sample was made of peripheral blood. These receptors were taken from a human donor in a cohort sampled during active COVID-19.

J is TRBJ2-6 and V is TRBV5-4, with a tentative D call TRBD2 (6 bases). Germline V CDR1 and CDR2: SGHNT, YYREEE (reference sequence). There are 16 residues in the CDR3. The germline V and J ends were trimmed by 4 bases and 4 bases, with 15 bases remaining between them. The chain's CDR3 is CASSRDGGTGANVLTF. The CDR3 bases are TGTGCCAGCAGCCGGGACGGGGGAACCGGGGCCAACGTCCTGACTTTC.

The chain recombines TRBV9 with TRBJ2-2; weak D call: TRBD1 (5 bases). The CDR3 runs 14 residues. Trimming left V 2 bases short and J 1 base short, with 6 bases between. Germline V CDR1 and CDR2: SGDLS, YYNGEE. In DNA, the CDR3 is TGTGCCAGCAGCGTGACAGTGAACACCGGGGAGCTGTTTTTT. Its translation: CASSVTVNTGELFF.

The CDR3 DNA follows: TGTGCCCACGGGCGGGGGGGAAGCAATGAGCAGTTCTTC. Its translation: CAHGRGGSNEQFF. This chain connects TRBV2 to TRBJ2-1; TRBD2 aligns across 9 bases. The CDR3 covers 13 residues. With V trimmed by 11 bases and J by 6 bases, 8 bases remained unmatched. Germline V lookup: CDR1 SNHLY, CDR2 FYNNEI.

The CDR3 coding sequence is TGTGCCAGCAGCTTGTCCGGGACAGGCTATGGCTACACCTTC. This encodes CASSLSGTGYGYTF. The chain combines TRBV7-2 with TRBJ1-2; 8 nucleotides align to TRBD1. The CDR3 covers 14 residues. Trimming cost V 3 bases and J 4 bases; bases outside gene matches: 4. Germline CDR1 SGHTA, CDR2 FQGNSA.

V and J are TRBV20-1 and TRBJ1-1; the D gene is possibly TRBD1 (6 bases). CDR1 and CDR2 (germline): DFQATT, SNEGSKA (reference sequence). The CDR3 covers 11 residues. V lost 6 bases and J lost 4, with 9 bases in between. CDR3 amino acids: CSARTATEAFF. DNA for the CDR3: TGCAGTGCCAGGACAGCCACTGAAGCTTTCTTT.

This chain uses TRBV16 with TRBJ2-1, with a possible D match to TRBD1 (7 bases). The CDR3 totals 16 residues. Trimming removed 1 base at V and 3 bases at J, with 13 bases between. Germline V gives CDR1 KGHSY, CDR2 FQNENV. This CDR3 reads CASSQWGQRVYNEQFF. In DNA, the CDR3 is TGTGCCAGCAGCCAATGGGGACAGCGGGTCTACAATGAGCAGTTCTTC.

The rearrangement joins TRBV19 to TRBJ1-3; D unresolved. CDR1 LNHDA and CDR2 SQIVND come from the germline V gene (reference sequence). The V and J ends lost 8 bases and 0 bases respectively, with 17 bases between them. The CDR3 has 16 amino acids. CDR3 in DNA: TGTGCCAGTCACGGGATAGGCCTGAACTCTGGAAACACCATATATTTT. It translates to CASHGIGLNSGNTIYF.

J is TRBJ2-1 and V is TRBV4-1, with 14 bases fitting TRBD2. V gave up 0 bases and J gave up 7 bases; unmatched junction bases: 5. The CDR3 covers 17 residues. CDR1 is MGHRA and CDR2 is YSYEKL in the germline V gene. CDR3 amino acids: CASSQDGLAGGKNEQFF. CDR3 nucleotide sequence: TGCGCCAGCAGCCAAGATGGACTAGCGGGGGGAAAAAATGAGCAGTTCTTC.

This chain connects TRBV7-2 to TRBJ2-5, with a possible D match to TRBD1 (5 bases). Germline V CDR1 and CDR2: SGHTA, FQGNSA. Trimming removed 0 bases from V and 2 bases from J, with 16 bases in between. CDR3 size: 17 residues. CDR3 residues: CASSLALLNRPQETQYF. In nucleotides, the CDR3 is TGTGCCAGCAGCTTAGCCTTATTGAACAGGCCTCAAGAGACCCAGTACTTC.

The table lists this clone with a count of one. V and J are TRBV10-3 and TRBJ2-5, with 10 bases identical to TRBD1. V was clipped by 6 bases and J by 5 bases; unmatched bases: 6. This CDR3 is built from 14 residues. CDR1 and CDR2 (germline): ENHRY, SYGVKD. The CDR3 DNA is TGTGCCATCAGCTTTGGGACAGGGGAGGAGACCCAGTACTTC. Translation: CAISFGTGEETQYF.